This T cell receptor (beta chain) was profiled in a study of blood T cell repertoires in COVID-19. Study-wide context: Acute and convalescent COVID-19 specimens originated in the United States, Italy and Spain.

Under the authors' procedure: Estimation of nucleated cell counts relied on the amplification of reference gene primers. The repertoire was sequenced with immunoSEQ multiplex PCR; TCRdb's copy has only in-frame clones and lacks some. The V and J calls and the clone size are those of that table, but D and trimming were determined from the DNA. The sample records about 140,000 clones, about 79% being singletons. This clone appeared once. Trimming stripped 7 bases from V and 2 bases from J, with 8 bases between. CDR3 length equals 12 residues. Germline V gene lookup returns CDR1 LNHDA and CDR2 SQIVND (reference sequence).

The chain recombines TRBV19 with TRBJ1-2; possible D gene TRBD1, 6 bases. The material sequenced was peripheral blood. The TCR originated in an elderly woman with active or convalescent COVID-19. CDR3 DNA: TGTGCCAGTATGGACAGAAACTATGGCTACACCTTC. Protein product: CASMDRNYGYTF.